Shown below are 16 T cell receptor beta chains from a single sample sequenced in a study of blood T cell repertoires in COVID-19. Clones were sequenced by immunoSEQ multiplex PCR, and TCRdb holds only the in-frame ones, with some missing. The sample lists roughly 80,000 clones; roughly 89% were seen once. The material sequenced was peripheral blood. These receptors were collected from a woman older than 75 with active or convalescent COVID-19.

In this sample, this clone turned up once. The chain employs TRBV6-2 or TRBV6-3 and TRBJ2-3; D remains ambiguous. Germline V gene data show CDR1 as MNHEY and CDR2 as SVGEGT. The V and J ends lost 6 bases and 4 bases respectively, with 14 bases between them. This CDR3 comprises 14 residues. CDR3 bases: TGTGCCAGCAGCTCCCGCCTGAGGTCAGATACGCAGTATTTT. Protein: CASSSRLRSDTQYF.

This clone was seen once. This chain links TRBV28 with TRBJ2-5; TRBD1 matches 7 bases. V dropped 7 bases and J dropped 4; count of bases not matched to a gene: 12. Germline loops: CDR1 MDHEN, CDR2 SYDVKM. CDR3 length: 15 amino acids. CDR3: CASIEGQMRGETQYF. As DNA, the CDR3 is TGTGCCAGCATTGAGGGACAGATGAGGGGAGAGACCCAGTACTTC. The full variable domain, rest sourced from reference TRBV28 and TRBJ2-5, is DVKVTQSSRYLVKRTGEKVFLECVQDMDHENMFWYRQDPGLGLRLIYFSYDVKMKEKGDIPEGYSVSREKKERFSLILESASTNQTSMYLCASIEGQMRGETQYFGPGTRLLVL.

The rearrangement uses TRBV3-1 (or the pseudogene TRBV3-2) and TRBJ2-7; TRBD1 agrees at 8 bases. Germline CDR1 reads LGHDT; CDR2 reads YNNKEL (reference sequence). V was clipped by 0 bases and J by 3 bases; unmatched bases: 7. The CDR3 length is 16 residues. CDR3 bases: TGTGCCAGCAGCCAAGATCCTACAGGGGGGTACTACGAGCAGTACTTC. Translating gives CASSQDPTGGYYEQYF.

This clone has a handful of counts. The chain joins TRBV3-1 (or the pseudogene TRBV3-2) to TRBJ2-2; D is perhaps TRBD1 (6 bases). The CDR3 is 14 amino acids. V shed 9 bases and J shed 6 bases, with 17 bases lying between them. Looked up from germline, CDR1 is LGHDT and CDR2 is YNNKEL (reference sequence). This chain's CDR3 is CASRLGTTPGELFF. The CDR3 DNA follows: TGTGCCAGTCGGCTTGGGACAACCCCCGGGGAGCTGTTTTTT.

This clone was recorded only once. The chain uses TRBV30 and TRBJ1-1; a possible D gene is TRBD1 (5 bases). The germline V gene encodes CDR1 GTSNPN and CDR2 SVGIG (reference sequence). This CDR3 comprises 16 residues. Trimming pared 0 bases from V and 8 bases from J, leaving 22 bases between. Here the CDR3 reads CAWSVPSGHRSPEAFF. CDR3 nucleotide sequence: TGTGCCTGGAGTGTACCGTCAGGACACCGATCTCCCGAAGCTTTCTTT. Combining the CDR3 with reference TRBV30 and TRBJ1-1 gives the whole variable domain SQTIHQWPATLVQPVGSPLSLECTVEGTSNPNLYWYRQAAGRGLQLLFYSVGIGQISSEVPQNLSASRPQDRQFILSSKKLLLSDSGFYLCAWSVPSGHRSPEAFFGQGTRLTVV.

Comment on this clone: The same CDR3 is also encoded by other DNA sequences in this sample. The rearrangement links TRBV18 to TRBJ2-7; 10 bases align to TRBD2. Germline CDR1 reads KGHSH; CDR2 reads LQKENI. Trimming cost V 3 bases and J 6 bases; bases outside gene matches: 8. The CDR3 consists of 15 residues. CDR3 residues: CASSPPSSGSGEQYF. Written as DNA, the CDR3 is TGTGCCAGCTCACCGCCGTCTAGCGGGAGCGGCGAGCAGTACTTC. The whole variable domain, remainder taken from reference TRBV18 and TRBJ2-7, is NAGVMQNPRHLVRRRGQEARLRCSPMKGHSHVYWYRQLPEEGLKFMVYLQKENIIDESGMPKERFSAEFPKEGPSILRIQQVVRGDSAAYFCASSPPSSGSGEQYFGPGTRLTVT.

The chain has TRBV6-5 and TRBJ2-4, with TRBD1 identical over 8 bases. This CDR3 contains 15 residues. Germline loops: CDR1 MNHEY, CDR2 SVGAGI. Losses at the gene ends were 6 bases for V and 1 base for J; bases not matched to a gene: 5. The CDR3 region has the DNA TGTGCCAGCAGCTCGGACAGGGTGGCCAAAAACATTCAGTACTTC. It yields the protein CASSSDRVAKNIQYF.

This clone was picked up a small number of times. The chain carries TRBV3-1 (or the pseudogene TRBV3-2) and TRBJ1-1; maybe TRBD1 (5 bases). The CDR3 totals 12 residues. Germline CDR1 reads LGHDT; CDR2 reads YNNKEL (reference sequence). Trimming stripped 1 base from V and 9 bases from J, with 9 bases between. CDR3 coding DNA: TGTGCCAGCAGCCAAGGCAGGGCTAAAGCTTTCTTT. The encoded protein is CASSQGRAKAFF.

The CDR3: CASSQHRGYNQPQHF. The CDR3 DNA sequence: TGTGCCAGCAGCCAACACAGGGGATACAATCAGCCCCAGCATTTT. The genes are TRBV6-2 or TRBV6-3 and TRBJ1-5, with 7 bases identical to TRBD1. CDR3 length: 15 residues. The ends lost 6 bases at V and 3 bases at J; junction bases unmatched: 8. CDR1 is MNHEY, CDR2 SVGEGT, per germline.

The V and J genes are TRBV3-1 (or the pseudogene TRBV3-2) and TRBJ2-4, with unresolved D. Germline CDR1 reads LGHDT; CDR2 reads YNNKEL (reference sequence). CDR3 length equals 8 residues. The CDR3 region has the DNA TGTGGGGCAAACATTCAGTACTTC. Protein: CGANIQYF.

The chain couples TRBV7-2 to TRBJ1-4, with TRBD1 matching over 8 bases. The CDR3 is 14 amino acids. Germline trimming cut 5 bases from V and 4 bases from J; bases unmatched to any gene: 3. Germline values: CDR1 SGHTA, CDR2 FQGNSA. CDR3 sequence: CASSIGQGNEKLFF. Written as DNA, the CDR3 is TGTGCCAGCAGCATAGGACAGGGTAATGAAAAACTGTTTTTT.

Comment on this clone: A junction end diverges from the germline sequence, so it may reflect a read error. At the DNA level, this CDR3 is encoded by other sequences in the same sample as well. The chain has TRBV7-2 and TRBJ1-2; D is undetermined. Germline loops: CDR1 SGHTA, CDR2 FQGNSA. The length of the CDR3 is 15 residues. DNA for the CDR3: TGCGCCAGCAGCTTAAACAACAACAGAAACTATGGCTACACCTTC. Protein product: CASSLNNNRNYGYTF.

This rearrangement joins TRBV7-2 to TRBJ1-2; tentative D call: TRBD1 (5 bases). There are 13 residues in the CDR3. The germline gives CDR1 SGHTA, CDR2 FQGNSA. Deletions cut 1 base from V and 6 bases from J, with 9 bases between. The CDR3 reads CASSLGPGDGYTF. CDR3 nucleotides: TGTGCCAGCAGCTTAGGGCCGGGGGATGGCTACACCTTC.

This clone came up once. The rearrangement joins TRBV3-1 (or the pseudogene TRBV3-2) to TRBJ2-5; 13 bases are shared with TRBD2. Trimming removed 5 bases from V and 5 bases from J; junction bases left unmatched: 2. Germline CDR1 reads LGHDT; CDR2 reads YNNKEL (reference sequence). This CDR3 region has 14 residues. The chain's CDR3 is CASSETSGGETQYF. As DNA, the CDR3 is TGTGCCAGCAGCGAGACTAGCGGGGGGGAGACCCAGTACTTC.

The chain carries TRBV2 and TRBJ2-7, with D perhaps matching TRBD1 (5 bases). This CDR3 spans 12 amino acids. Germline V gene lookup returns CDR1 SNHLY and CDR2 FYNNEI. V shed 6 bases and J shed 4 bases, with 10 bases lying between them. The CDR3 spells CASRAGQYEQYF. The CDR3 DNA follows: TGTGCCAGCAGGGCAGGGCAGTACGAGCAGTACTTC.

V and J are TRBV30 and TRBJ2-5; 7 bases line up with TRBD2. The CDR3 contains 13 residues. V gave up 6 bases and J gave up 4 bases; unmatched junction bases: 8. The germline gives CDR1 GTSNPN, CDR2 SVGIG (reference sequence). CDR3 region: CACTGWGGETQYF. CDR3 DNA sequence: TGTGCCTGCACTGGGTGGGGGGGAGAGACCCAGTACTTC. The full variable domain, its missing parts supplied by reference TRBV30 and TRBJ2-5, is SQTIHQWPATLVQPVGSPLSLECTVEGTSNPNLYWYRQAAGRGLQLLFYSVGIGQISSEVPQNLSASRPQDRQFILSSKKLLLSDSGFYLCACTGWGGETQYFGPGTRLLVL.